What follows describes a single T cell receptor beta chain. The V gene end was trimmed by 2 bases and the J gene end by 7 bases; junction bases not matched to a gene: 4. This CDR3 is 13 amino acids long. The V gene's germline CDR1 is MNHEY and CDR2 SMNVEV (reference sequence). This specimen belongs to a study of cytomegalovirus exposure and HLA in healthy donors. About the study: As released early, the data held approximately 80 million unique TCRs from HLA-typed donors.

Use of 60 Vbeta and 13 Jbeta primers characterized the PCR. Assay: immunoSEQ multiplex PCR; the TCRdb copy retains only in-frame clones and omits some. The profile covers approximately 150,000 clones, with 84% appearing a single time and under 5% taken by the ten largest. This receptor was identified in a girl aged 5 to 17 in good health and CMV-seropositive. The genes are TRBV27 and TRBJ1-2; 7 positions match TRBD1. The sample taken for sequencing was PBMCs. CDR3 nucleotides: TGTGCCAGCAGTTTAACAGGGGAGCGTGGCTACACCTTC. Translated, it gives CASSLTGERGYTF.